The 21 T cell receptor beta chains given below trace back to one sample, sequenced in a study of control samples from healthy donors and cancer patients. Repertoires were generated with immunoSEQ multiplex PCR, while TCRdb's copy carries only in-frame clones and drops some. The table has 45,000 to 60,000 clones, approximately 90% seen once. Sample: PBMCs. Every receptor here comes from a man younger than 45 with colorectal cancer.

The CDR3 protein is CASSYSGTGEPGAFF. CDR3 nucleotide sequence: TGTGCCAGCAGTTACTCGGGGACAGGGGAACCTGGGGCTTTCTTT. The V and J genes are TRBV6-5 and TRBJ1-1, with 10 bases that match TRBD1. From germline, CDR1 is MNHEY and CDR2 SVGAGI. After removal of 0 bases from V and 11 bases from J, the junction contained 9 bases not matched to a gene. The CDR3 runs to 15 residues.

This clone was observed a few times. V gene TRBV7-2 combines with J gene TRBJ2-5; a possible D gene is TRBD1 (6 bases). Looked up from germline, CDR1 is SGHTA and CDR2 is FQGNSA. The CDR3 totals 14 residues. The V gene lost 5 bases and the J gene lost 5 bases, with 15 bases spanning the gap. In DNA form, the CDR3 reads TGTGCCAGCAGCCCGGACAGACCGGGGGAGACCCAGTACTTC. As protein: CASSPDRPGETQYF.

The table lists this clone with a few counts. The chain employs TRBV5-1 and TRBJ1-6, with TRBD1 matching over 9 bases. The CDR3 spans 16 residues. Looked up from germline, CDR1 is SGHRS and CDR2 is YFSETQ. The trim removed 1 base at V and 4 bases at J, leaving 3 bases unmatched. The CDR3 bases are TGCGCCAGCAGCTTGACAGGGGGCGTTTATAATTCACCCCTCCACTTT. It translates to CASSLTGGVYNSPLHF.

The chain recombines TRBV19 with TRBJ2-6, with D possibly TRBD1 on 6 matching bases. The V end lost 3 bases, the J end lost 2 bases, and 14 bases lay between the germline ends. Looked up from germline, CDR1 is LNHDA and CDR2 is SQIVND (reference sequence). The CDR3 length is 17 residues. The CDR3 DNA reads as TGTGCCAGTAGTATCCCCAGGGGTAACCCTGGGGCCAACGTCCTGACTTTC. Translation: CASSIPRGNPGANVLTF.

The genes are TRBV28 and TRBJ1-4; D might be TRBD1 (6 bases). The V end was cut by 7 bases, the J end by 4 bases, with 13 bases between. CDR1 and CDR2 from the germline V gene are MDHEN and SYDVKM. This CDR3 has 14 residues. CDR3 region: CASNPQGINEKLFF. DNA for the CDR3: TGTGCCAGCAATCCCCAGGGGATTAATGAAAAACTGTTTTTT.

The chain is built from TRBV5-1 and TRBJ2-1, with TRBD2 matching 8 bases. The CDR3 spans 17 residues. Germline CDR1 reads SGHRS; CDR2 reads YFSETQ. The junction had 10 bases not matched to a gene; V was cut back by 0 bases and J by 5 bases. CDR3 bases: TGCGCCAGCAGCTTGGGTCGTGGCGGGGGGACACACAATGAGCAGTTCTTC. As protein: CASSLGRGGGTHNEQFF.

The chain has TRBV2 and TRBJ2-7, with D possibly TRBD2 on 6 matching bases. The CDR3 is 13 amino acids. Trimming left V 8 bases short and J 5 bases short, with 16 bases between. CDR1 SNHLY and CDR2 FYNNEI come from the germline V gene. CDR3 sequence reads: CASRPTGVDEQYF. DNA of the CDR3: TGTGCCAGCCGCCCGACGGGGGTAGACGAGCAGTACTTC.

The chain uses TRBV29-1 and TRBJ1-1, with D possibly TRBD1 on 6 matching bases. The CDR3 has 13 residues. Trimming left V 7 bases short and J 1 base short, with 13 bases between. The germline CDR1 and CDR2 sequences are SQVTM and ANQGSEA. CDR3 nucleotides: TGCAGCGCTATGGAGGGGGGGAACACTGAAGCTTTCTTT. Protein sequence: CSAMEGGNTEAFF.

The chain couples TRBV6-6 to TRBJ2-2; D gene ambiguous. From germline, CDR1 is MNHNY and CDR2 SVGAGI (reference sequence). Trimming cost V 3 bases and J 5 bases, with 10 bases left between them. This CDR3 region has 14 residues. In DNA, the CDR3 is TGTGCCAGCAGTTATTCATGGGTAACCGGGGAGCTGTTTTTT. It encodes CASSYSWVTGELFF.

This clone was counted once. The chain couples TRBV5-1 to TRBJ2-3, with D unclear. Germline CDR1 reads SGHRS; CDR2 reads YFSETQ. This CDR3 is 15 amino acids long. V lost 3 bases and J lost 1, with 12 bases in between. The CDR3 is CASSWQAGRTDTQYF. The CDR3, as DNA: TGCGCCAGCAGCTGGCAGGCAGGCCGCACAGATACGCAGTATTTT.

The gene calls are TRBV5-6 and TRBJ2-7; D might be TRBD1 or TRBD2, each matching 6 bases. Per germline, CDR1 SGHDT and CDR2 YYEEEE. V was trimmed by 4 bases and J by 5 bases, leaving 13 bases between them. The CDR3 spans 13 residues. CDR3 region: CASSEMGGHEQYV. CDR3 coding DNA: TGTGCCAGCAGCGAAATGGGGGGCCACGAGCAGTACGTC.

This rearrangement joins TRBV18 to TRBJ2-2; 9 bases line up with TRBD2. After removal of 1 base from V and 3 bases from J, the junction contained 6 bases not matched to a gene. There are 17 residues in the CDR3. Germline V gene lookup returns CDR1 KGHSH and CDR2 LQKENI. CDR3 loop: CASSPRDSGGYTGELFF. For the CDR3, the DNA is TGTGCCAGCTCACCACGGGATAGCGGGGGATACACCGGGGAGCTGTTTTTT.

This clone was seen just once. The rearrangement joins TRBV5-4 to TRBJ1-1; tentatively, D is TRBD1 (5 bases). Germline V gives CDR1 SGHNT, CDR2 YYREEE (reference sequence). This CDR3 contains 14 residues. V was trimmed by 4 bases and J by 1 base, leaving 11 bases between them. The DNA of the CDR3 is TGTGCCAGCAGCCAGGATGGGGGGAACACTGAAGCTTTCTTT. Its translation is CASSQDGGNTEAFF.

V and J are TRBV30 and TRBJ1-4; 8 nucleotides line up with TRBD1. Germline V gene sequence: CDR1 GTSNPN, CDR2 SVGIG (reference sequence). The CDR3 is made up of 12 amino acids. The J segment lost 9 bases and the V segment lost 5 bases, leaving 5 bases of the junction unmatched. CDR3 residues: CAWGQGIKKLFF. As DNA, the CDR3 is TGTGCCTGGGGACAGGGTATCAAAAAACTGTTTTTT.

This clone was picked up a small number of times. V usage is TRBV6-2 or TRBV6-3 and J usage is TRBJ1-6; D not certain. Germline V gene lookup returns CDR1 MNHEY and CDR2 SVGEGT. Trimming shortened V by 2 bases and J by 14 bases, and 13 bases separated the two germline ends. The CDR3 has 13 residues. The CDR3 region has the DNA TGTGCCAGCAGTTACACCCCTCAAGGATCCCTCCACTTT. Amino acids: CASSYTPQGSLHF.

The rearrangement links TRBV7-2 to TRBJ2-5; 10 bases fit TRBD2. Germline loops: CDR1 SGHTA, CDR2 FQGNSA. V lost 2 bases, J lost 3 bases, and 6 bases stayed unmatched. This CDR3 is 16 amino acids long. The CDR3 nucleotides read TGTGCCAGCAGCTTAAAGACTAGCGGGCTCAAAGAGACCCAGTACTTC. As protein: CASSLKTSGLKETQYF.

This chain joins TRBV4-3 and TRBJ2-3, with D unclear. Germline V CDR1 and CDR2: LGHNA, YSLEER. V lost 0 bases, J lost 1 base, and 8 bases lay in between. This CDR3 is 15 amino acids long. CDR3 nucleotides: TGCGCCAGCAGCCAAGAGCTGGCCGGCACAGATACGCAGTATTTT. Amino acid sequence: CASSQELAGTDTQYF.

V and J are TRBV13 and TRBJ2-7, with D hard to call. Trimming removed 0 bases from V and 6 bases from J, with 9 bases in between. Germline CDR1 and CDR2: PRHDT and FYEKMQ (reference sequence). The CDR3 loop spans 13 amino acids. CDR3 in amino acids: CASSLGTRIEQYF. CDR3 in DNA: TGTGCCAGCAGCTTAGGAACCAGGATCGAGCAGTACTTC.

J is TRBJ2-3 and V is TRBV7-9, with 8 nucleotides matching TRBD1. J lost 5 bases, V lost 5 bases, and 6 bases had no gene match. Germline V gives CDR1 SEHNR, CDR2 FQNEAQ (reference sequence). The CDR3 covers 14 residues. The CDR3 reads CASSLRQGIDTQYF. The CDR3 DNA reads TGTGCCAGCAGCCTCAGACAGGGGATAGATACGCAGTATTTT.

Turning to this clone: At one of its ends the junction is not consistent with the germline gene, which may arise from a read error. The V and J genes are TRBV6-5 and TRBJ1-1; D not resolved. The CDR3 loop spans 13 amino acids. Germline-derived CDR1 and CDR2 are MNHEY and SVGAGI. The CDR3 nucleotides are TGTGCCAGCAGCTACTCCTGGAACACTGAAGCTTTCTTT. This codes for CASSYSWNTEAFF.

The chain recombines TRBV11-2 with TRBJ1-1; D perhaps matches TRBD1 (5 bases). With 5 bases removed from V and 2 bases from J, the gap between germline ends came to 18 bases. Germline lookup yields CDR1 SGHAT and CDR2 FQNNGV. CDR3 length equals 16 residues. In nucleotides, the CDR3 is TGTGCCAGCAGCCAAACAGAGGCAGGGCCTAACACTGAAGCTTTCTTT. Translation: CASSQTEAGPNTEAFF.